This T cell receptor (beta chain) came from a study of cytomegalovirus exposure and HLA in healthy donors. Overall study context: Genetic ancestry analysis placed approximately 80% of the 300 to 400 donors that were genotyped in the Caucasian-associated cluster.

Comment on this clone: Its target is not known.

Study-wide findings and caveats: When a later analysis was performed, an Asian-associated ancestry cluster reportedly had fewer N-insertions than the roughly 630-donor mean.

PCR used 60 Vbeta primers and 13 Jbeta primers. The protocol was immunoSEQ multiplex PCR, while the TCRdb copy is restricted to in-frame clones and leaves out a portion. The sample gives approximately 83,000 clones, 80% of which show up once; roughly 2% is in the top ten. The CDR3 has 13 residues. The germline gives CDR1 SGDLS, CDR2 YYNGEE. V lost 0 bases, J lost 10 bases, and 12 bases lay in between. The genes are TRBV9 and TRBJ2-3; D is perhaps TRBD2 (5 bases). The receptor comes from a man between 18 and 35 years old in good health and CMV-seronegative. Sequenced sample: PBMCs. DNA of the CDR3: TGTGCCAGCAGCGTAGAGGAGGAGATGGCGCAGTATTTT. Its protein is CASSVEEEMAQYF.